The clone carrying this T cell receptor (beta chain) was detected a few times. V was cut by 5 bases and J by 5 bases, with 13 bases left in between. The CDR3 is 13 amino acids. The sample originates from a study of human T cells and chemical hapten exposure. Study in general: Upper back patch tests used 0.01% DPC, scored after 6 days.

As to time point: patch test 1, 2 weeks after DPC sensitization. The treatment is: therapeutic diphenylcyclopropenone sensitization with weekly scalp DPC. TCRdb passed the RACE reads through MiXCR, listing each CDR3 protein once. The data contain tens of thousands of distinct CDR3 sequences, approximately 29% of them seen just once; the ten biggest clones take up about 8.9%. This sequence was found in a man between 40 and 49 years old with alopecia areata. Some clones in this sample may be carry-over from other donors' samples. The rearrangement uses TRBV12-3 or TRBV12-4 and TRBJ2-7; TRBD2 might be the D (5 bases). The specimen was whole blood, collected in connection with sensitization to the hapten diphenylcyclopropenone (DPC). The DNA for the CDR3 is TGTGCCAGCAGTGATGGACTGACGGACGAGCAGTACTTC. Residues: CASSDGLTDEQYF.